The 2 T cell receptor beta chains below all came from one sample that was sequenced in a study of blood T cell repertoires in COVID-19. Clones were read by immunoSEQ multiplex PCR, and TCRdb kept only the in-frame ones, dropping some. Of some 45,000 clones in the sample, 82% were seen once. Sample: peripheral blood. Every receptor here comes from a woman aged 60-75 years with acute or convalescent COVID-19.

The chain joins TRBV5-1 to TRBJ2-7, with TRBD1 as a possible D gene (6 bases). Germline lookup yields CDR1 SGHRS and CDR2 YFSETQ. The CDR3 consists of 16 residues. Trimming removed 0 bases at V and 0 bases at J, with 13 bases between. CDR3 sequence reads: CASSLVGGRSSYEQYF. DNA for the CDR3: TGCGCCAGCAGCTTGGTAGGGGGTCGGAGCTCCTACGAGCAGTACTTC.

This chain joins TRBV6-5 and TRBJ2-7; 12 bases match TRBD1. V dropped 6 bases and J dropped 4; count of bases not matched to a gene: 7. Germline CDR1 MNHEY, CDR2 SVGAGI. The CDR3 contains 15 residues. The CDR3 DNA follows: TGTGCCAGCAGGCCTGGGACAGGGGGCAGATACGAGCAGTACTTC. Amino acid sequence: CASRPGTGGRYEQYF.